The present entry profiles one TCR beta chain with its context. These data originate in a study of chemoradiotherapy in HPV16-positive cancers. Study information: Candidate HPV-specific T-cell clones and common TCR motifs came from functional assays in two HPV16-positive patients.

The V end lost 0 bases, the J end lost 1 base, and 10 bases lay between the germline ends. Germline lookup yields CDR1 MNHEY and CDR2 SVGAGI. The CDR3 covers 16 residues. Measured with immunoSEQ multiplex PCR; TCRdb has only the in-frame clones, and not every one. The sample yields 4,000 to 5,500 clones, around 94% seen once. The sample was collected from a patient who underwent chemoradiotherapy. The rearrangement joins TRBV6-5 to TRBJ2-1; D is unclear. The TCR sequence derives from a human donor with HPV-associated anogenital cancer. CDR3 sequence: CASSYSSGNSYNEQFF. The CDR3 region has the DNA TGTGCCAGCAGTTACTCCTCAGGAAATTCCTACAATGAGCAGTTCTTC.